This T cell receptor beta chain derives from a study of OX40 agonist ivuxolimab in advanced cancers. Study outcomes and limitations: At 0.1 to 3.0 mg/kg and by week 6, CD4+ and CD8+ T cells in the blood had expanded clonally. Some nonresponders also had low normalized T-cell clonal expansion.

As concerns this clone: The antigen remains unidentified.

Clones were sequenced by immunoSEQ multiplex PCR, and TCRdb holds only the in-frame ones, with some missing. The table records some 20,000 clones, about 90% of them present only once. The ends were cut back, 1 base at V and 4 bases at J, with 15 bases in the middle. Germline lookup yields CDR1 LGHNT and CDR2 FRNRAP. The CDR3 has 16 residues. The clonotype comes from an adult with an advanced solid tumor such as melanoma, head and neck, liver or kidney cancer. The chain employs TRBV12-5 and TRBJ2-3; D is undetermined. Specimen: CD4+ or CD8+ T cells sorted from blood, collected in a trial of the OX40 agonist ivuxolimab. CDR3 residues: CASGLGMAVYPDTQYF. As DNA, the CDR3 is TGTGCTAGTGGTTTGGGGATGGCAGTTTACCCAGATACGCAGTATTTT.